These 27 T cell receptor beta chains originate from one sample sequenced in a study of CD8+ T cells in alopecia areata. Extraction and reverse transcription of RNA yielded cDNA as the sequencing template. Using immunoSEQ multiplex PCR, the repertoire was profiled, and TCRdb retains in-frame clones only, with some absent. The profile covers under 300,000 clones, with about two thirds appearing a single time and around 1.2% taken by the ten largest. The input for sequencing was CD4+ T cells sorted from blood, taken at week 0. These receptor sequences come from a human donor with alopecia areata.

V and J are TRBV29-1 and TRBJ1-1, with TRBD1 identical over 8 bases. V gave up 3 bases and J gave up 4 bases; unmatched junction bases: 4. CDR3 length: 13 residues. Per the germline V gene, CDR1 is SQVTM and CDR2 is ANQGSEA. This CDR3 is CSVETGDGTEAFF. The CDR3 bases are TGCAGCGTTGAGACAGGGGATGGCACTGAAGCTTTCTTT.

This chain joins TRBV9 and TRBJ1-2; D remains unclear. CDR1 and CDR2 (germline): SGDLS, YYNGEE. Trimming pared 4 bases from V and 2 bases from J, leaving 24 bases between. This CDR3 has 18 amino acids. The CDR3 sequence is CASSSSRDLGSGNYGYTF. The CDR3 DNA follows: TGTGCCAGCAGCTCTAGTAGGGATTTGGGCAGTGGCAACTATGGCTACACCTTC.

This clone was observed many times. CDR3: CSGRTPGTSEQFF. Written as DNA, the CDR3 is TGCAGCGGACGGACACCAGGAACCAGTGAGCAGTTCTTC. The rearrangement joins TRBV29-1 to TRBJ2-1, with D possibly TRBD1 on 5 matching bases. CDR1 SQVTM and CDR2 ANQGSEA come from the germline V gene. CDR3 length: 13 residues. V dropped 7 bases and J dropped 9 bases, with 19 bases sitting between them.

The chain uses TRBV6-5 and TRBJ1-6; D is unresolved. Germline V gene data show CDR1 as MNHEY and CDR2 as SVGAGI. Trimming removed 6 bases from V and 8 bases from J, with 14 bases in between. The CDR3 covers 14 residues. CDR3 loop: CASRREGDYSPLHF. The DNA for the CDR3 is TGTGCCAGCAGGCGGGAGGGAGATTATTCACCCCTCCACTTT.

The chain is built from TRBV14 and TRBJ2-5, with D hard to call. Germline assignment: CDR1 SGHDN and CDR2 FVKESK. The CDR3 contains 14 residues. Trimming took off 0 bases at V and 3 bases at J, with 8 bases between the two ends. In DNA form, the CDR3 reads TGTGCCAGCAGCCAAGATTGGGCGGAAGAGACCCAGTACTTC. Translation gives CASSQDWAEETQYF.

The V and J genes are TRBV29-1 and TRBJ2-5; D uncertain. The CDR3 has 12 residues. V lost 1 base and J 2 bases, leaving 5 bases between the germline ends. The germline gives CDR1 SQVTM, CDR2 ANQGSEA. CDR3: CSVEVQQETQYF. For the CDR3, the DNA is TGCAGCGTTGAAGTCCAGCAAGAGACCCAGTACTTC.

V is TRBV11-2 and J is TRBJ1-5, with D possibly matching TRBD1 (5 bases). V lost 0 bases and J 4 bases, leaving 10 bases between the germline ends. CDR1 is SGHAT, CDR2 FQNNGV, per germline. The CDR3 runs 15 residues. CDR3 nucleotides: TGTGCCAGCAGCTTAGATCCGGGGCAAAATCAGCCCCAGCATTTT. Residues: CASSLDPGQNQPQHF.

This chain connects TRBV29-1 to TRBJ2-1; D gene unclear. This CDR3 spans 14 amino acids. Germline CDR1 is SQVTM and CDR2 is ANQGSEA. V gave up 6 bases and J gave up 0 bases, with 12 bases separating them. This CDR3 is CSVGPPSSYNEQFF. The CDR3, as DNA: TGCAGCGTCGGACCCCCGAGCTCCTACAATGAGCAGTTCTTC.

The gene calls are TRBV7-3 and TRBJ2-1, with 11 positions matching TRBD1. The V segment lost 5 bases and the J segment 4 bases; nucleotides outside the gene matches: 4. The CDR3 is 15 residues long. The V gene's germline CDR1 is SGHTA and CDR2 FQGTGA. In nucleotides, the CDR3 is TGTGCCAGCAGCCCCGGGACAGGGGGATACAATGAGCAGTTCTTC. It yields the protein CASSPGTGGYNEQFF.

This clone was seen a single time. CDR3 in DNA: TGTGCCAGCAGCACGGCCACCGGGGAGCTGTTTTTT. Residues: CASSTATGELFF. The chain recombines TRBV25-1 with TRBJ2-2, with D hard to call. The V and J ends lost 6 bases and 4 bases respectively, with 6 bases between them. The CDR3 runs to 12 residues. Germline lookup yields CDR1 MGHDK and CDR2 SYGVNS.

In its sample, this clone was seen a few times. This rearrangement joins TRBV27 to TRBJ1-2, with 7 bases aligning to TRBD1. The germline V gene encodes CDR1 MNHEY and CDR2 SMNVEV (reference sequence). V was clipped by 5 bases and J by 2 bases; unmatched bases: 5. The CDR3 is 14 residues long. The CDR3 loop reads CASSPQGQNYGYTF. The CDR3 nucleotides read TGTGCCAGCAGTCCCCAGGGACAGAACTATGGCTACACCTTC.

A few counts support this clone. The chain has TRBV10-2 and TRBJ2-5; possibly TRBD2 for D (5 bases). V lost 5 bases and J 7 bases, leaving 14 bases between the germline ends. Germline V gene sequence: CDR1 WSHSY, CDR2 SAAADI. The CDR3 has 13 amino acids. CDR3 bases: TGCGCCAGCAGTACTAGTTTGGCGGCGACCCAGTACTTC. Translation: CASSTSLAATQYF.

V usage is TRBV19 and J usage is TRBJ1-3; D ambiguous. V lost 4 bases and J lost 0, with 13 bases in between. Germline CDR1 LNHDA, CDR2 SQIVND (reference sequence). The CDR3 sequence is 16 residues long. The CDR3 is CASSTLRGNSGNTIYF. As DNA, the CDR3 is TGTGCCAGTAGTACACTCCGCGGAAACTCTGGAAACACCATATATTTT.

The V gene is TRBV2, the J gene TRBJ2-5, with 11 bases matching TRBD2. CDR1 is SNHLY, CDR2 FYNNEI, per germline. V shed 6 bases, J shed 5 bases, and the junction held 5 bases outside the gene matches. The CDR3 sequence is 14 residues long. The CDR3 sequence is CASRRLAGTETQYF. CDR3 DNA sequence: TGTGCCAGCAGAAGACTAGCGGGGACGGAGACCCAGTACTTC.

The chain joins TRBV29-1 to TRBJ2-2; either TRBD1 or TRBD2 may fit D (5 bases each). The germline V gene encodes CDR1 SQVTM and CDR2 ANQGSEA. V was trimmed by 2 bases and J by 4 bases, leaving 23 bases between them. This CDR3 has 18 residues. CDR3 coding DNA: TGCAGCGTTGAAACCTGGGGGATCCGGGATGAGGGCACCGGGGAGCTGTTTTTT. Its translation: CSVETWGIRDEGTGELFF.

This rearrangement joins TRBV5-6 to TRBJ1-1; no definite D call. CDR1 is SGHDT and CDR2 is YYEEEE in the germline V gene. The CDR3 sequence is 15 residues long. V was trimmed by 0 bases and J by 2 bases, leaving 11 bases between them. For the CDR3, the DNA is TGTGCCAGCAGCTTGGTTTGGTCTACAAACACTGAAGCTTTCTTT. This gives the protein CASSLVWSTNTEAFF.

The chain links TRBV29-1 to TRBJ1-1, with TRBD1 identical over 8 bases. This CDR3 is 12 amino acids long. Unmatched junction bases numbered 9, after V lost 7 bases and J lost 8 bases. Germline V lookup: CDR1 SQVTM, CDR2 ANQGSEA. The CDR3 nucleotides read TGCAGCGCGAAGACAGGGGCAAAGGAAGCTTTCTTT. It yields the protein CSAKTGAKEAFF.

The chain links TRBV5-1 to TRBJ1-5; TRBD1 matches 8 bases. Germline values: CDR1 SGHRS, CDR2 YFSETQ. The CDR3 covers 14 residues. Germline trimming cut 4 bases from V and 5 bases from J; bases unmatched to any gene: 5. Here the CDR3 reads CASSPGQEYQPQHF. DNA of the CDR3: TGCGCCAGCAGCCCGGGACAGGAGTATCAGCCCCAGCATTTT. The complete variable domain, with remaining parts taken from reference TRBV5-1 and TRBJ1-5, reads KAGVTQTPRYLIKTRGQQVTLSCSPISGHRSVSWYQQTPGQGLQFLFEYFSETQRNKGNFPGRFSGRQFSNSRSEMNVSTLELGDSALYLCASSPGQEYQPQHFGDGTRLSIL.

A remark on this clone: Relative to the germline gene, one junction end is altered; a read error may explain this. V gene TRBV5-1 combines with J gene TRBJ1-1; possibly TRBD1 for D (6 bases). The germline CDR1 and CDR2 sequences are SGHRS and YFSETQ. The CDR3 has 15 amino acids. The CDR3: CASSLEGHPNAEAFF. CDR3 coding DNA: TGCGCCAGCAGCTTGGAGGGACACCCGAACGCTGAAGCTTTCTTT.

The V and J genes are TRBV2 and TRBJ2-7; 7 bases are shared with TRBD1. Trimming removed 5 bases from V and 1 base from J; junction bases left unmatched: 5. The CDR3 loop spans 14 amino acids. The germline V gene has CDR1 SNHLY and CDR2 FYNNEI. CDR3 DNA sequence: TGTGCCAGCAGTCAGACAGGGAAGTCCTACGAGCAGTACTTC. This sequence encodes CASSQTGKSYEQYF.

The CDR3 nucleotides read TGTGCCAGCAGCTTACTAAATGGGGATACGCAGTATTTT. Protein sequence: CASSLLNGDTQYF. This chain uses TRBV7-8 with TRBJ2-3; no clear D gene. This CDR3 comprises 13 residues. V lost 2 bases and J 6 bases, leaving 9 bases between the germline ends. Looked up from germline, CDR1 is SGHVS and CDR2 is FQNEAQ.

V is TRBV25-1 and J is TRBJ1-3, with D possibly being TRBD1 (5 bases). Trimming cost V 6 bases and J 0 bases, with 12 bases left between them. Germline loops: CDR1 MGHDK, CDR2 SYGVNS. The CDR3 length is 15 residues. In DNA, the CDR3 is TGTGCCAGCAGAACCACAGGCGTCTCTGGAAACACCATATATTTT. Translated: CASRTTGVSGNTIYF.

This chain joins TRBV29-1 and TRBJ2-3, with TRBD2 identical over 10 bases. Germline V gives CDR1 SQVTM, CDR2 ANQGSEA. J was trimmed by 3 bases and V by 3 bases; bases with no gene match: 3. This CDR3 comprises 14 residues. In nucleotides, the CDR3 is TGCAGCGTTGACGGACTAGCGGCTACAGATACGCAGTATTTT. Amino acid sequence: CSVDGLAATDTQYF.

This clone occurred a few times. The V gene is TRBV29-1, the J gene TRBJ2-5; 7 bases line up with TRBD1. V dropped 6 bases and J dropped 2; count of bases not matched to a gene: 9. This CDR3 is 14 amino acids long. CDR1 and CDR2 from the germline V gene are SQVTM and ANQGSEA. The CDR3 DNA is TGCAGCGTGAGAAAAGACAGGGCACAAGAGACCCAGTACTTC. The encoded protein is CSVRKDRAQETQYF.

V and J are TRBV10-3 and TRBJ1-2; 7 bases are shared with TRBD1. CDR3 size: 13 residues. Germline-derived CDR1 and CDR2 are ENHRY and SYGVKD. Trimming removed 2 bases from V and 4 bases from J; junction bases left unmatched: 1. This CDR3 is CAISEGQVYGYTF. The CDR3 DNA follows: TGTGCCATCAGTGAGGGACAGGTCTATGGCTACACCTTC.

This clone has more than one count but fewer than ten. V usage is TRBV10-3 and J usage is TRBJ2-7; D is possibly TRBD2 (5 bases). Per the germline V gene, CDR1 is ENHRY and CDR2 is SYGVKD. This CDR3 has 14 amino acids. Trimming pared 4 bases from V and 2 bases from J, leaving 12 bases between. The CDR3 loop is CAISGTDKTYEQYF. CDR3 in DNA: TGTGCCATCAGTGGGACTGACAAGACCTACGAGCAGTACTTC.

In this sample, this clone turned up once. V gene TRBV25-1 combines with J gene TRBJ1-2; D gene ambiguous. Trimming took 2 bases from V and 4 from J, leaving 8 bases between them. Germline assignment: CDR1 MGHDK and CDR2 SYGVNS. The CDR3 has 13 residues. CDR3 loop: CASSEGQSYGYTF. The CDR3 region has the DNA TGTGCCAGCAGTGAAGGGCAGTCCTATGGCTACACCTTC.